This T cell receptor beta chain was identified in a study of patients and donors after allogeneic stem cell transplantation. A single record per CDR3 protein comes from TCRdb applying MiXCR to the RT-PCR reads. The data contain about 960,000 distinct CDR3 sequences, roughly 18% of them singletons. This clonotype was picked up a small number of times. In germline, CDR1 is SGHRS, CDR2 YFSETQ. The CDR3 has 18 amino acids. V lost 0 bases and J lost 1; bases outside the gene matches: 10. The sample was blood, either unsorted or a sorted T cell fraction (not recorded which). This chain links TRBV5-1 with TRBJ2-4; 7 bases match TRBD1. This receptor was identified in a human donor who was either an allogeneic HSCT recipient or a stem cell or donor lymphocyte infusion donor (not recorded which). It is not recorded whose cells these are; they may come from a transplant donor. CDR3: CASSLGPDRVLAKNIQYF. The DNA for the CDR3 is TGCGCCAGCAGCTTGGGGCCTGACAGGGTCCTGGCCAAAAACATTCAGTACTTC.